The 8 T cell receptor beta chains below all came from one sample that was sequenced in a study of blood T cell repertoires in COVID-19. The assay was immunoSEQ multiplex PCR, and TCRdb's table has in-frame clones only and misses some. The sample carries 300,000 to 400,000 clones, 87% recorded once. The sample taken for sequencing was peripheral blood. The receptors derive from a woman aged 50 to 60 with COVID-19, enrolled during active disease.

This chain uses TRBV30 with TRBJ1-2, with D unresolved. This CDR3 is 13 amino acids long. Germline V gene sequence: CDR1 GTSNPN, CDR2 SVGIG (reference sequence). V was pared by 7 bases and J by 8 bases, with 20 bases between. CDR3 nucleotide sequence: TGTGCCTCTCGGGATCGGGCCGCCGGCGGCTACACCTTC. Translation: CASRDRAAGGYTF.

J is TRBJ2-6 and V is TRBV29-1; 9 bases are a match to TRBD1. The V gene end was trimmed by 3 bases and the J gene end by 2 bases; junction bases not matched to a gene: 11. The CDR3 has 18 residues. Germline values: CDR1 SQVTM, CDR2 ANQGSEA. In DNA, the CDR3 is TGCAGCGTTGACTCCACAAGGACAGGGGAGGCTGGGGCCAACGTCCTGACTTTC. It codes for CSVDSTRTGEAGANVLTF.

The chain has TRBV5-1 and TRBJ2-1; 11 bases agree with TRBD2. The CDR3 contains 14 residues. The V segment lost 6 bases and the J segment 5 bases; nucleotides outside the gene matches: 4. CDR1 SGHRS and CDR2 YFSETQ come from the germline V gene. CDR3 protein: CASTSGRTNNEQFF. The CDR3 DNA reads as TGCGCCAGCACTAGCGGGAGGACGAACAATGAGCAGTTCTTC.

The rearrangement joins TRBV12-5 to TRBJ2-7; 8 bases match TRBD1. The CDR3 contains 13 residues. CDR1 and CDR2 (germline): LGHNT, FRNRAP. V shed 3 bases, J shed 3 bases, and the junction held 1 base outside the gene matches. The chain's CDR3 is CASGFDRGYEQYF. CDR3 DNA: TGTGCTAGTGGTTTTGACAGGGGCTACGAGCAGTACTTC.

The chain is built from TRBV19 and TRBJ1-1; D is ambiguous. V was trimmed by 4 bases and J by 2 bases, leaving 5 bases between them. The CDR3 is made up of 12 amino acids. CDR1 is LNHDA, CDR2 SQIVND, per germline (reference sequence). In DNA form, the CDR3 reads TGTGCCAGTAGTACCAGAAACACTGAAGCTTTCTTT. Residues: CASSTRNTEAFF. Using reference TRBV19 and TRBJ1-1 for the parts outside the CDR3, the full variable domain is DGGITQSPKYLFRKEGQNVTLSCEQNLNHDAMYWYRQDPGQGLRLIYYSQIVNDFQKGDIAEGYSVSREKKESFPLTVTSAQKNPTAFYLCASSTRNTEAFFGQGTRLTVV.

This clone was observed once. The DNA for the CDR3 is TGTGCCAGCAGTGTCGGCGGAGAGCGTGGCTACACCTTC. Encoded protein: CASSVGGERGYTF. V gene TRBV5-4 combines with J gene TRBJ1-2; D is ambiguous. The CDR3 is 13 residues long. Germline V gives CDR1 SGHNT, CDR2 YYREEE (reference sequence). The V end lost 5 bases, the J end lost 7 bases, and 15 bases lay between the germline ends.

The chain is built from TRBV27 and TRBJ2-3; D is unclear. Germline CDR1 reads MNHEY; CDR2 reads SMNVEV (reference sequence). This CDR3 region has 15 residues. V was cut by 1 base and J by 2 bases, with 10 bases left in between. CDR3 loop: CASSLWPHHTDTQYF. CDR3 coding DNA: TGTGCCAGCAGTTTATGGCCCCATCACACAGATACGCAGTATTTT.

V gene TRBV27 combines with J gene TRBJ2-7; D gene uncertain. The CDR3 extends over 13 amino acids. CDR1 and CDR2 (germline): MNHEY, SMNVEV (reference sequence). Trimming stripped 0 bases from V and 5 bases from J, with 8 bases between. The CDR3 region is CASSLSRLNEQYF. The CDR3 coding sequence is TGTGCCAGCAGTTTATCGAGGCTAAACGAGCAGTACTTC.